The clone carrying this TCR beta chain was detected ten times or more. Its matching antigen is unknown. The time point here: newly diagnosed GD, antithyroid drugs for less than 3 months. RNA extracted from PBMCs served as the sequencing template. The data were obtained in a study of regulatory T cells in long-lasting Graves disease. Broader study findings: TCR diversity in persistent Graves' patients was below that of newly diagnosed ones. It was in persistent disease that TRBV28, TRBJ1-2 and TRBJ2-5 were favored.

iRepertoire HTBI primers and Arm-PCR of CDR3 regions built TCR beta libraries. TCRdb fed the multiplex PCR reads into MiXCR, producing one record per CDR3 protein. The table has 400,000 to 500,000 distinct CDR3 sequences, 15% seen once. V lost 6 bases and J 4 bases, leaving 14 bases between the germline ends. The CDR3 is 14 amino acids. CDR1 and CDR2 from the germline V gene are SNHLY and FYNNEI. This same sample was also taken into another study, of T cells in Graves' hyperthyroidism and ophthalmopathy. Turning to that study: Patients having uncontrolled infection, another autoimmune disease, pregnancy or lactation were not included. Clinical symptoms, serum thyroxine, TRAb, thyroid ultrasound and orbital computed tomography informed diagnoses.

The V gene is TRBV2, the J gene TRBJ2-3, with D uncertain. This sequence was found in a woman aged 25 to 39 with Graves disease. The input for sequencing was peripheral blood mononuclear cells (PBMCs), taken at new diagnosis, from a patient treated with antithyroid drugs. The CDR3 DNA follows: TGTGCCAGCAGCAGGCTCGGTTGGGCAGATACGCAGTATTTT. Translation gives CASSRLGWADTQYF. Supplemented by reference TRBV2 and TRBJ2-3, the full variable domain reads EPEVTQTPSHQVTQMGQEVILRCVPISNHLYFYWYRQILGQKVEFLVSFYNNEISEKSEIFDDQFSVERPDGSNFTLKIRSTKLEDSAMYFCASSRLGWADTQYFGPGTRLTVL.